The present T cell receptor beta chain was sequenced within a study of T cells in Graves' hyperthyroidism and ophthalmopathy. The TCR beta CDR3 regions underwent amplification using RNA transcripts as the source. A set of HTBI primers served as the primers for a first-round RT-PCR of the TCR CDR3. MiXCR, applied by TCRdb to the multiplex PCR reads, yields one record per CDR3 protein. Among fewer than 250,000 distinct CDR3 sequences listed, around 26% were seen once. There are many counts of this clonotype. The antigen is undetermined. Findings of the study overall: Through a model of 13 V-J features, ophthalmopathy was separated from stable hyperthyroidism. Most expanded thyroid clonotypes above 0.001 recurred in blood. Ophthalmopathy got predicted by the model a median around 6.8 months before its onset.

Sequencing was carried out using blood. The origin of this receptor is a woman in her thirties or forties with Graves' ophthalmopathy.

The CDR3 coding sequence is TGTGCCACCAGCAGAGGGACTTATAGCAATCAGCCCCAGCATTTT. Amino acids: CATSRGTYSNQPQHF. The rearrangement links TRBV15 to TRBJ1-5, with D unresolved. The CDR3 length is 15 residues. Per the germline V gene, CDR1 is LNHNV and CDR2 is YYDKDF (reference sequence). The V end was cut by 1 base, the J end by 0 bases, with 7 bases between. Variable domain in full (rest from reference TRBV15 and TRBJ1-5): DAMVIQNPRYQVTQFGKPVTLSCSQTLNHNVMYWYQQKSSQAPKLLFHYYDKDFNNEADTPDNFQSRRPNTSFCFLDIRSPGLGDTAMYLCATSRGTYSNQPQHFGDGTRLSIL.